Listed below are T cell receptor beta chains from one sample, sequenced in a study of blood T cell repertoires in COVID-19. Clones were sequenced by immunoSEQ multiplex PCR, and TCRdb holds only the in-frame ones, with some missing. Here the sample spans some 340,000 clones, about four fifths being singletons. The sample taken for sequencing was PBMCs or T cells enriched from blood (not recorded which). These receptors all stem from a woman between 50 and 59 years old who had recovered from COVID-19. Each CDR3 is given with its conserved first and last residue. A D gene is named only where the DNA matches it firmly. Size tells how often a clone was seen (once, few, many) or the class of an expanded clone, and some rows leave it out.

CDR3: CASSEGDKGNQPQHF
DNA: TGTGCCAGCAGTGAAGGGGACAAAGGCAATCAGCCCCAGCATTTT
D: .
size: .
J: TRBJ1-5
V: TRBV6-1

CDR3: CASSPQVSTGVGYTF
DNA: TGTGCCAGCTCACCACAGGTATCGACAGGGGTCGGCTACACCTTC
D: TRBD1
size: few
J: TRBJ1-2
V: TRBV18

CDR3: CASSEDRLNYGYTF
DNA: TGTGCCAGCAGTGAGGACAGGCTTAACTATGGCTACACCTTC
D: TRBD1
size: .
J: TRBJ1-2
V: TRBV6-1

CDR3: CASMFALAGGLNTGELFF
DNA: TGTGCCAGCATGTTCGCGCTAGCGGGGGGACTGAACACCGGGGAGCTGTTTTTT
D: TRBD2
size: .
J: TRBJ2-2
V: TRBV2

CDR3: CASSSRDRSSNQPQHF
DNA: TGTGCCAGCAGCTCCCGGGACAGATCTAGCAATCAGCCCCAGCATTTT
D: TRBD1
size: .
J: TRBJ1-5
V: TRBV7-2

CDR3: CASSDQGAGYGYTF
DNA: TGTGCCAGCAGTGACCAGGGGGCGGGCTATGGCTACACCTTC
D: TRBD1
size: .
J: TRBJ1-2
V: TRBV6-1

CDR3: CASSWTEPYNSPLHF
DNA: TGTGCCAGCAGTTGGACAGAACCCTATAATTCACCCCTCCACTTT
D: .
size: .
J: TRBJ1-6
V: TRBV2

CDR3: CAWRRTGGNYGYTF
DNA: TGTGCCTGGAGGAGGACAGGGGGTAACTATGGCTACACCTTC
D: TRBD1
size: .
J: TRBJ1-2
V: TRBV30

CDR3: CASSLQGTSNQPQHF
DNA: TGTGCCAGCAGCTTACAGGGGACAAGCAATCAGCCCCAGCATTTT
D: .
size: .
J: TRBJ1-5
V: TRBV13

CDR3: CASSKRAGGPSYEQYF
DNA: TGTGCCAGTAGTAAACGGGCGGGAGGCCCAAGCTACGAGCAGTACTTC
D: TRBD2
size: .
J: TRBJ2-7
V: TRBV19

CDR3: CASSSTSTGGSNGYTF
DNA: TGTGCCAGCAGTTCCACGTCGACAGGGGGATCGAATGGCTACACCTTC
D: TRBD1
size: .
J: TRBJ1-2
V: TRBV27

CDR3: CASSHGELFF
DNA: TGTGCCAGCAGTCACGGGGAGCTGTTTTTT
D: .
size: .
J: TRBJ2-2
V: TRBV5-5

CDR3: CASSLSVTSGPYNEQFF
DNA: TGTGCCAGCAGCTTAAGTGTCACTAGCGGGCCTTACAATGAGCAGTTCTTC
D: TRBD2
size: .
J: TRBJ2-1
V: TRBV7-7

CDR3: CASSSPRRGEAFF
DNA: TGTGCCAGCAGCTCCCCGAGGCGAGGTGAAGCTTTCTTT
D: .
size: .
J: TRBJ1-1
V: TRBV11-2

CDR3: CASRPLQGVDTEAFF
DNA: TGTGCCAGCAGGCCTTTACAGGGGGTGGACACTGAAGCTTTCTTT
D: TRBD1
size: .
J: TRBJ1-1
V: TRBV2

CDR3: CASGQEASPLHF
DNA: TGTGCCAGCGGGCAGGAAGCTTCACCCCTCCACTTT
D: .
size: .
J: TRBJ1-6
V: TRBV2

CDR3: CASSQQVNYGYTF
DNA: TGTGCCAGCAGCCAACAGGTTAACTATGGCTACACCTTC
D: .
size: .
J: TRBJ1-2
V: TRBV6-5

CDR3: CASSLYGTGESYEQYF
DNA: TGTGCCAGCAGCTTGTACGGGACAGGGGAATCCTACGAGCAGTACTTC
D: TRBD1
size: .
J: TRBJ2-7
V: TRBV5-6

CDR3: CASSYSLVTGGETQYF
DNA: TGTGCCAGCAGTTACTCATTGGTTACGGGAGGGGAGACCCAGTACTTC
D: TRBD2
size: .
J: TRBJ2-5
V: TRBV6-5

CDR3: CASSLVGQGTYGYTF
DNA: TGCGCCAGCAGCTTGGTGGGGCAGGGGACCTATGGCTACACCTTC
D: .
size: .
J: TRBJ1-2
V: TRBV5-1

CDR3: CASSESSSTDTQYF
DNA: TGTGCCAGCAGTGAGAGTTCCAGCACAGATACGCAGTATTTT
D: .
size: .
J: TRBJ2-3
V: TRBV2

CDR3: CARSTQGMETEAFF
DNA: TGTGCCAGAAGCACACAGGGGATGGAGACTGAAGCTTTCTTT
D: TRBD1
size: .
J: TRBJ1-1
V: TRBV5-3

CDR3: CASSFDRGANSPLHF
DNA: TGTGCCAGCAGCTTCGACAGGGGGGCAAATTCACCCCTCCACTTT
D: TRBD1
size: .
J: TRBJ1-6
V: TRBV7-2

CDR3: CASRGDSSYNSPLHF
DNA: TGTGCCAGCAGGGGCGATAGCTCCTATAATTCACCCCTCCACTTT
D: .
size: .
J: TRBJ1-6
V: TRBV6-5

CDR3: CASSDGQGRNQPQHF
DNA: TGTGCCAGCAGCGACGGACAGGGACGCAATCAGCCCCAGCATTTT
D: TRBD1
size: .
J: TRBJ1-5
V: TRBV6-2/TRBV6-3

CDR3: CAWSASLLSNQPQHF
DNA: TGTGCCTGGAGTGCCTCCCTACTTAGCAATCAGCCCCAGCATTTT
D: .
size: once
J: TRBJ1-5
V: TRBV30

CDR3: CASSGGTGLYNEQFF
DNA: TGTGCCAGCAGTGGTGGGACAGGGCTTTACAATGAGCAGTTCTTC
D: TRBD1
size: .
J: TRBJ2-1
V: TRBV2

CDR3: CASSYSTGGNQPQHF
DNA: TGTGCCAGCAGTTACTCGACAGGAGGCAATCAGCCCCAGCATTTT
D: .
size: .
J: TRBJ1-5
V: TRBV6-2/TRBV6-3

CDR3: CASSDRLSYEQYF
DNA: TGTGCCAGCTCCGACAGGCTCTCCTACGAGCAGTACTTC
D: .
size: few
J: TRBJ2-7
V: TRBV14

CDR3: CASRVAGADYGYTF
DNA: TGTGCCAGCAGGGTAGCAGGGGCTGACTATGGCTACACCTTC
D: .
size: .
J: TRBJ1-2
V: TRBV27

CDR3: CASSFAGNSYNSPLHF
DNA: TGTGCCAGCAGCTTTGCAGGAAACTCCTATAATTCACCCCTCCACTTT
D: .
size: .
J: TRBJ1-6
V: TRBV5-4

CDR3: CASSLSDRTYNEQFF
DNA: TGCGCCAGCAGCTTGTCTGACAGGACCTACAATGAGCAGTTCTTC
D: .
size: .
J: TRBJ2-1
V: TRBV5-1

CDR3: CASSWGGDGSYGYTF
DNA: TGCGCCAGCAGCTGGGGAGGGGACGGGAGCTATGGCTACACCTTC
D: .
size: .
J: TRBJ1-2
V: TRBV5-1

CDR3: CASSEGSTRSYNEQFF
DNA: TGTGCCAGCAGTGAAGGGTCCACGCGCTCCTACAATGAGCAGTTCTTC
D: .
size: .
J: TRBJ2-1
V: TRBV6-1

CDR3: CASRRSGDWANVLTF
DNA: TGTGCCAGTCGCCGGTCGGGGGACTGGGCCAACGTCCTGACTTTC
D: .
size: .
J: TRBJ2-6
V: TRBV19

CDR3: CAWSVAWRGDRGGEQYF
DNA: TGTGCCTGGAGTGTAGCTTGGCGTGGGGACAGGGGAGGGGAGCAGTACTTC
D: TRBD1
size: once
J: TRBJ2-7
V: TRBV30

CDR3: CAASGGAGANVLTF
DNA: TGTGCCGCCTCTGGCGGGGCTGGGGCCAACGTCCTGACTTTC
D: .
size: .
J: TRBJ2-6
V: TRBV10-3

CDR3: CASSYSLGGGNTEAFF
DNA: TGTGCCAGCAGTTACTCGTTAGGGGGCGGTAATACTGAAGCTTTCTTT
D: TRBD1
size: .
J: TRBJ1-1
V: TRBV6-2/TRBV6-3

CDR3: CASIPPGWNTEAFF
DNA: TGTGCCAGCATCCCCCCGGGGTGGAACACTGAAGCTTTCTTT
D: .
size: .
J: TRBJ1-1
V: TRBV6-2/TRBV6-3

CDR3: CASSVPRSLGGGTNTDTQYF
DNA: TGTGCCAGCAGCGTACCCCGGAGTCTTGGCGGGGGGACCAACACAGATACGCAGTATTTT
D: TRBD2
size: .
J: TRBJ2-3
V: TRBV9

CDR3: CASRQGMDQPQHF
DNA: TGTGCCAGCAGACAGGGGATGGATCAGCCCCAGCATTTT
D: TRBD1
size: .
J: TRBJ1-5
V: TRBV3-1/TRBV3-2

CDR3: CASSLWNTGRNTEAFF
DNA: TGTGCCAGCAGTTTATGGAATACAGGGAGGAACACTGAAGCTTTCTTT
D: .
size: many
J: TRBJ1-1
V: TRBV27

CDR3: CSVEAPTGVRGETQYF
DNA: TGCAGCGTTGAAGCTCCCACGGGGGTGAGGGGAGAGACCCAGTACTTC
D: .
size: .
J: TRBJ2-5
V: TRBV29-1

CDR3: CASSRGQGAGTEAFF
DNA: TGTGCCAGCAGTCGTGGACAGGGGGCCGGCACTGAAGCTTTCTTT
D: TRBD1
size: .
J: TRBJ1-1
V: TRBV5-4

CDR3: CASSTRRDRGLETQYF
DNA: TGTGCCAGCAGCACTAGGAGGGACAGGGGCTTGGAGACCCAGTACTTC
D: TRBD1
size: once
J: TRBJ2-5
V: TRBV7-2

CDR3: CASSFGTGGYNEQFF
DNA: TGTGCCAGCAGCTTTGGGACAGGGGGGTACAATGAGCAGTTCTTC
D: TRBD1
size: .
J: TRBJ2-1
V: TRBV11-2

CDR3: CASSQPQGGTEAFF
DNA: TGTGCCAGCAGCCAACCCCAGGGTGGCACTGAAGCTTTCTTT
D: .
size: .
J: TRBJ1-1
V: TRBV3-1/TRBV3-2

CDR3: CASSPDGRYSNQPQHF
DNA: TGCGCCAGCAGCCCGGACGGGAGATATAGCAATCAGCCCCAGCATTTT
D: .
size: few
J: TRBJ1-5
V: TRBV5-1

CDR3: CASSLAMTASNTYGYTF
DNA: TGCGCCAGCAGCTTGGCAATGACAGCCTCAAACACCTATGGCTACACCTTC
D: .
size: .
J: TRBJ1-2
V: TRBV5-1

CDR3: CASSQGLAGGGETQYF
DNA: TGCGCCAGCAGCCAGGGACTAGCGGGAGGAGGAGAGACCCAGTACTTC
D: TRBD2
size: .
J: TRBJ2-5
V: TRBV5-1

CDR3: CASSRLTGFLVDTQYF
DNA: TGTGCCAGCAGCCGACTGACAGGGTTTTTGGTAGATACGCAGTATTTT
D: TRBD1
size: few
J: TRBJ2-3
V: TRBV3-1/TRBV3-2

CDR3: CASGDRGVATEAFF
DNA: TGTGCCAGTGGGGACAGGGGTGTAGCCACTGAAGCTTTCTTT
D: TRBD1
size: .
J: TRBJ1-1
V: TRBV19

CDR3: CASKRAGVRETQYF
DNA: TGTGCCAGCAAACGAGCGGGAGTGAGGGAGACCCAGTACTTC
D: TRBD2
size: .
J: TRBJ2-5
V: TRBV27

CDR3: CASSQVPGRTEAFF
DNA: TGTGCCAGCAGCCAAGTGCCAGGGAGGACTGAAGCTTTCTTT
D: .
size: .
J: TRBJ1-1
V: TRBV14

CDR3: CASSSSPGQAKNIQYF
DNA: TGTGCCAGCAGCTCGAGTCCGGGACAGGCCAAAAACATTCAGTACTTC
D: TRBD1
size: .
J: TRBJ2-4
V: TRBV7-2

CDR3: CAWSPGFGNTEAFF
DNA: TGTGCCTGGAGTCCAGGGTTCGGGAACACTGAAGCTTTCTTT
D: .
size: .
J: TRBJ1-1
V: TRBV30

CDR3: CASSVTGSSGNTIYF
DNA: TGTGCCAGCAGCGTTACAGGGTCCTCTGGAAACACCATATATTTT
D: .
size: .
J: TRBJ1-3
V: TRBV9